The sample holds a few counts of the clone carrying this TCR beta chain. Its specificity is not known. MiXCR, applied by TCRdb to the RT-PCR reads, yields one record per CDR3 protein. The table shows 500,000 or so distinct CDR3 sequences, with approximately 17% occurring only once. The data were obtained in a study of response to subunit inactivated influenza vaccine. The CDR3 covers 14 residues. V was cut by 0 bases and J by 5 bases, with 10 bases left in between. The germline CDR1 and CDR2 sequences are DFQATT and SNEGSKA (reference sequence). Study-wide results and limits: There was a suggestion from the authors that each seasonal influenza vaccination recruits few new T cells.

The sample consisted of CD4+ T cells sorted from PBMCs, taken around 25 months after vaccination. The rearrangement uses TRBV20-1 and TRBJ2-2; D possibly corresponds to TRBD2 (6 bases). This clonotype was sampled from a man aged 50-75 years who received an inactivated influenza vaccine. The CDR3 region has the DNA TGCAGTGCTAGAGATCTGGGGGGTACCGGGGAGCTGTTTTTT. Its translation is CSARDLGGTGELFF.